This T cell receptor beta chain stems from a study of T cell changes during pregnancy in multiple sclerosis (dated by TCRdb to between 2018 and 2020). For the wider study: The study examined how the T cell repertoire changed over the course of pregnancy in women with multiple sclerosis.

About this clone: The antigen this receptor binds is unknown. Base qualities are not at hand, and no much larger clone is one base apart.

Preparation of the library involved the immunoSEQ multiplex PCR assay. In TCRdb, the immuneACCESS table is reduced to in-frame sequences with V and J assigned. These tables do not hold every clone; where another copy was compared, an unresolved V gene accounts for under half, and the others remain unexplained. The table for this sample lists about 46,000 clones; approximately 94% of them were counted only once. The ten biggest clones cover less than 5% of the sample. From a lookup of the germline V gene (reference sequence), CDR1 and CDR2 are MNHNY and SVGAGI. Reading from cysteine to phenylalanine, the CDR3 counts 13 amino acids. Left in the record is the CDR3 DNA by itself, 39 bases read in frame from the first base. V is pared back by 2 bases and J by 4 bases, with 7 bases lying between the germline termini.

The V and J genes are TRBV6-6 and TRBJ2-3; the D gene cannot be resolved reliably. The input for sequencing was CD8+ T cells from peripheral blood mononuclear cells, taken in the first trimester of pregnancy. The receptor's source is a female donor with multiple sclerosis, enrolled in a pregnancy study. CDR3 protein: CASSYSEADTQYF. In nucleotide form, the sequence is TGTGCCAGCAGTTACAGCGAGGCAGATACGCAGTATTTT.